This T cell receptor (beta chain) appears in the sequencing data of a study of shared T cell receptors in the human thymus. Clones were sequenced by immunoSEQ multiplex PCR, and TCRdb holds only the in-frame ones, with some missing. The table lists about 380,000 clones, 95% of them singletons, with approximately 0.02% in the top ten. The ends were cut back, 5 bases at V and 4 bases at J, with 17 bases in the middle. Germline V lookup: CDR1 SGDLS, CDR2 YYNGEE. The CDR3 loop spans 15 amino acids. This clone was detected only a few times. The gene calls are TRBV9 and TRBJ2-3; TRBD2 is a possible D gene (6 bases). The sequenced sample was thymocytes. This receptor was taken from a human donor. This chain's CDR3 is CASRSNTGSSDTQYF. The CDR3 DNA reads as TGTGCCAGCAGATCGAATACCGGGAGCTCAGATACGCAGTATTTT.